The present entry profiles one T cell receptor beta chain with its context. Its antigen remains unidentified. Scientists made TCR beta libraries using quantitative 5'-RACE with molecular barcodes. TCRdb re-analysed the 5' RACE reads in MiXCR, keeping a single row per CDR3 protein. The sample has almost 45,000 distinct CDR3 sequences, about 10% seen once. There are 15 residues in the CDR3. Trimming cost V 5 bases and J 0 bases; bases outside gene matches: 7. CDR1 MNHNS and CDR2 SASEGT come from the germline V gene. This sample was included in a study of CD8 T cells in ankylosing spondylitis. Findings of the study overall: Both synovial fluid and blood in reactive arthritis had previously been reported to carry some motif variants. Fewer than 10 highly homologous variants formed a TCR beta motif that appeared characteristic of ankylosing spondylitis blood. Reportedly, disease-linked clones are significantly enriched in ankylosing spondylitis patients' matched synovial fluid.

The chain employs TRBV6-1 and TRBJ2-7; 7 positions match TRBD1. The source is a male donor with ankylosing spondylitis or in good health (not recorded which). The sequenced material came from blood, either unsorted or a sorted T cell fraction (not recorded which). Here the CDR3 DNA reads TGTGCCAGCAGTCGAGCCCGGGACAGCTCCTACGAGCAGTACTTC. Protein product: CASSRARDSSYEQYF.